These 5 T cell receptor beta chains share one sample of origin, sequenced in a study of identical twins. MiXCR was run by TCRdb on the 5' RACE reads, yielding one entry per CDR3 protein. The sample has under 800,000 distinct CDR3 sequences; 21% are singletons. A further study also used this sample, focusing on T cells expressing NK-cell markers.

The sequenced sample was PBMCs. The receptor source for this set is a woman aged 18-35 years in good health.

This chain joins TRBV7-9 and TRBJ1-1; a possible D gene is TRBD1 (5 bases). Trimming pared 4 bases from V and 5 bases from J, leaving 11 bases between. This CDR3 contains 13 residues. Germline V gene data show CDR1 as SEHNR and CDR2 as FQNEAQ (reference sequence). CDR3 residues: CASSSWDATEAFF. The CDR3 DNA sequence: TGTGCCAGCAGCTCCTGGGACGCTACTGAAGCTTTCTTT. Complete variable domain (other parts from reference TRBV7-9 and TRBJ1-1): DTGVSQNPRHKITKRGQNVTFRCDPISEHNRLYWYRQTLGQGPEFLTYFQNEAQLEKSRLLSDRFSAERPKGSFSTLEIQRTEQGDSAMYLCASSSWDATEAFFGQGTRLTVV.

There are a few counts of this clonotype. This chain joins TRBV20-1 and TRBJ2-1; tentatively, D is TRBD2 (5 bases). Germline loops: CDR1 DFQATT, CDR2 SNEGSKA (reference sequence). V was cut by 3 bases and J by 6 bases, with 18 bases left in between. The CDR3 loop spans 15 amino acids. In DNA form, the CDR3 reads TGCAGTGCTAGTAGCCCGCCTAGCCCGCCCAATGAGCAGTTCTTC. Translating it yields CSASSPPSPPNEQFF.

V and J are TRBV12-3 or TRBV12-4 and TRBJ1-4; maybe TRBD1 (6 bases). The CDR3 runs to 12 residues. With 6 bases removed from V and 10 bases from J, the gap between germline ends came to 12 bases. CDR3 residues: CASSPDRTKLFF. DNA for the CDR3: TGTGCCAGCAGCCCGGACAGAACAAAACTGTTTTTT.

This clonotype was seen only a few times. This chain uses TRBV10-3 with TRBJ2-2; either TRBD1 or TRBD2 may supply D (5 bases each). This CDR3 region has 14 residues. Between the trimmed V and J ends, which lost 6 bases and 4 bases, there was a span of 12 bases. Germline CDR1 ENHRY, CDR2 SYGVKD. This CDR3 reads CAISPPGPTGELFF. CDR3 sequence (DNA): TGTGCCATCAGCCCCCCGGGGCCCACCGGGGAGCTGTTTTTT.

This clonotype was detected only once. The V and J genes are TRBV6-1 and TRBJ2-2; 12 bases line up with TRBD2. This CDR3 is built from 16 residues. V shed 6 bases, J shed 4 bases, and the junction held 6 bases outside the gene matches. Germline V gene data show CDR1 as MNHNS and CDR2 as SASEGT. The CDR3 DNA sequence: TGTGCCAGCAGGGAGGGACTAGCGGGTGGCACCGGGGAGCTGTTTTTT. Its translation is CASREGLAGGTGELFF.